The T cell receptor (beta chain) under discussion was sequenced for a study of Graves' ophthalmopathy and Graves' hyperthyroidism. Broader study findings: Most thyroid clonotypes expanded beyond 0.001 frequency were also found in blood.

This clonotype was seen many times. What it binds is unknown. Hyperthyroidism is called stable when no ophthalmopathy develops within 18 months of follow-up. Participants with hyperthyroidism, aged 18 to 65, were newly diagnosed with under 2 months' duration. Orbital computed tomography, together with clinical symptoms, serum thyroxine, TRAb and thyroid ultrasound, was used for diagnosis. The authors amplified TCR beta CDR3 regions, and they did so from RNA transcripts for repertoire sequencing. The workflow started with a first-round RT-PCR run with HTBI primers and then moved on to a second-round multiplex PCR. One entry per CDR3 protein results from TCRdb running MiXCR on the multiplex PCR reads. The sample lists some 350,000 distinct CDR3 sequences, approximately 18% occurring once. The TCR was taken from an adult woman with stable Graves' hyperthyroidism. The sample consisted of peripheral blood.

This CDR3 is CASKNAGGYEQYF. The CDR3 region has the DNA TGTGCCAGTAAGAATGCGGGAGGCTACGAGCAGTACTTC. V and J are TRBV19 and TRBJ2-7, with 8 bases fitting TRBD2. The V segment lost 7 bases and the J segment 3 bases; nucleotides outside the gene matches: 5. The CDR3 contains 13 residues. Germline lookup yields CDR1 LNHDA and CDR2 SQIVND (reference sequence).